This T cell receptor (beta chain) is from a study of shared clonotypes between healthy human individuals. As for the study in general: A couple of women and a few men aged 18 to 49 made up the donors.

The germline CDR1 and CDR2 sequences are SQVTM and ANQGSEA. The length of the CDR3 is 13 residues. The V gene end was trimmed by 6 bases and the J gene end by 1 base; junction bases not matched to a gene: 4. This clone was observed many times. Its antigen is undetermined. The same CDR3 can be traced to other DNA sequences in this sample. Study-wide results and limits: Donors were few, which limited the genetic and exposure-history diversity represented.

The repertoire was sequenced with immunoSEQ multiplex PCR; TCRdb's copy has only in-frame clones and lacks some. Counted here are approximately 440,000 clones, 77% occurring once; the ten biggest clones make up about 12%. The donors were all Caucasian adults (living in Nashville, Tennessee). The chain joins TRBV29-1 to TRBJ1-1, with TRBD1 matching 8 bases. The sequenced material came from PBMCs. This TCR was sampled from a woman aged 40 to 50 in good health. Some clones in this sample may be carry-over from other donors' samples. The CDR3 nucleotides read TGCAGCGTGCCCGGGACAGGGAACACTGAAGCTTTCTTT. Residues: CSVPGTGNTEAFF.